This is a list of T cell receptor beta chains from one sample in a study of T cells in localized non-small cell lung cancer. Produced via immunoSEQ multiplex PCR; TCRdb's table is partial and in-frame only. The sample yields 15,000 to 20,000 clones, 85% to 90% seen once. The specimen was peripheral blood mononuclear cells, collected before any cancer treatment. These receptors were taken from a woman between 35 and 75 years old with stage III lung adenocarcinoma. CDR3s include the opening cysteine and the closing phenylalanine or tryptophan. The D gene is left open where the match is weak. Rows give clone size only sometimes, using once, few, many, or a class for an expanded clone.

NA	TRBJ2-7	TRBD1	TRBV6-1	CASSRDRSGYEQYF	TGTGCCAGCAGCCGGGACAGGTCCGGCTACGAGCAGTACTTC
NA	TRBJ1-5	NA	TRBV28	CASSLSGPGNQPQHF	TGTGCCAGCAGTTTGTCAGGGCCGGGCAATCAGCCCCAGCATTTT
once	TRBJ1-2	NA	TRBV10-2	CASSDVYGYTF	TGCGCCAGCAGTGATGTGTATGGCTACACCTTC
NA	TRBJ1-1	NA	TRBV5-1	CASSVYAANTEAFF	TGCGCCAGCAGCGTCTATGCCGCGAACACTGAAGCTTTCTTT
NA	TRBJ1-2	TRBD1	TRBV2	CASSAGGGYGYTF	TGTGCCAGCAGTGCAGGGGGGGGCTATGGCTACACCTTC
NA	TRBJ2-1	NA	TRBV15	CATSRSLGIEQFF	TGTGCCACCAGCAGGAGCCTAGGAATTGAGCAGTTCTTC
NA	TRBJ1-1	NA	TRBV7-8	CATTPGRMNTEAFF	TGTGCCACCACACCGGGACGGATGAACACTGAAGCTTTCTTT
NA	TRBJ1-3	NA	TRBV13	CASSSGQRIPGNTIYF	TGTGCCAGCAGCTCCGGGCAGCGGATCCCTGGAAACACCATATATTTT
NA	TRBJ1-5	NA	TRBV7-5	CARSATMTGDNQPQHF	TGTGCCAGAAGCGCTACAATGACAGGGGACAATCAGCCCCAGCATTTT
NA	TRBJ1-5	TRBD1	TRBV5-8	CASSFYTGQANQPQHF	TGTGCCAGCAGCTTTTACACGGGACAGGCGAATCAGCCCCAGCATTTT
NA	TRBJ2-7	NA	TRBV30	CAWSDRDEQYF	TGTGCCTGGAGTGATAGGGACGAGCAGTACTTC
NA	TRBJ1-2	NA	TRBV7-9	CASSKGKGYGYTF	TGTGCCAGCAGCAAAGGAAAAGGGTATGGCTACACCTTC
NA	TRBJ2-1	NA	TRBV13	CASSLLAYNEQFF	TGTGCCAGCAGCTTACTAGCCTACAATGAGCAGTTCTTC
few	TRBJ1-2	NA	TRBV10-3	CATHPSGLTNYGYTF	TGTGCCACTCACCCATCGGGACTCACTAACTATGGCTACACCTTC
NA	TRBJ1-2	NA	TRBV5-5	CASSLEAGPGLRGYTF	TGTGCCAGCAGCTTGGAGGCGGGCCCCGGTTTGCGTGGCTACACCTTC
NA	TRBJ2-2	NA	TRBV7-2	CASSPDWRTGELFF	TGTGCCAGCAGCCCCGACTGGCGAACCGGGGAGCTGTTTTTT
few	TRBJ1-1	TRBD1	TRBV5-1	CASSIGVGTGRGTEAFF	TGCGCCAGCAGCATTGGAGTGGGGACAGGGAGAGGAACTGAAGCTTTCTTT
NA	TRBJ2-7	NA	TRBV6-1	CASSPTSLEQYF	TGTGCCAGCAGTCCGACTAGTCTCGAGCAGTACTTC
NA	TRBJ2-1	TRBD2	TRBV27	CASSTGTSFFNEQFF	TGTGCCAGCAGTACCGGGACTAGTTTTTTCAATGAGCAGTTCTTC
NA	TRBJ1-2	NA	TRBV5-6	CASSFYRISYGYTF	TGTGCCAGCAGCTTTTACAGGATCAGCTATGGCTACACCTTC
NA	TRBJ2-6	NA	TRBV10-3	CAIRGGGIKAGANVLTF	TGTGCCATCAGAGGCGGGGGCATCAAAGCTGGGGCCAACGTCCTGACTTTC
NA	TRBJ1-2	TRBD1	TRBV5-5	CASSLEGQGIGYTF	TGTGCCAGCAGCTTGGAAGGACAGGGGATTGGCTACACCTTC
NA	TRBJ1-6	NA	TRBV2	CASRDRGEYNSPLHF	TGTGCCAGCAGGGATCGGGGAGAGTATAATTCACCCCTCCACTTT
NA	TRBJ1-1	NA	TRBV19	CASSNDVRETEAFF	TGTGCCAGTAGTAACGACGTTAGGGAGACTGAAGCTTTCTTT
NA	TRBJ1-2	TRBD1	TRBV7-8	CASSLGSGGAHYGYTF	TGTGCCAGCAGCTTAGGGTCAGGGGGCGCCCACTATGGCTACACCTTC
NA	TRBJ1-2	NA	TRBV11-3	CASSLAGRGGYGYTF	TGTGCCAGCAGCTTAGCGGGCAGGGGAGGATATGGCTACACCTTC
once	TRBJ1-2	NA	TRBV5-1	CASSGGGDGYTF	TGCGCCAGCAGCGGGGGCGGAGATGGCTACACCTTC
NA	TRBJ2-5	NA	TRBV9	CASSVSGSQETQYF	TGTGCCAGCAGCGTATCAGGGAGCCAAGAGACCCAGTACTTC
once	TRBJ2-5	TRBD2	TRBV11-2	CASGSGESETQYF	TGTGCCAGCGGAAGCGGGGAATCAGAGACCCAGTACTTC
NA	TRBJ1-1	NA	TRBV27	CASSFNGQVGNTEAFF	TGTGCCAGCAGTTTCAATGGGCAGGTGGGGAACACTGAAGCTTTCTTT
NA	TRBJ2-3	NA	TRBV5-6	CASSPVGAESGDTQYF	TGTGCCAGCAGCCCCGTCGGGGCGGAGAGTGGAGATACGCAGTATTTT
NA	TRBJ1-3	TRBD1	TRBV5-8	CASSFMVTGGAYGNTIYF	TGTGCCAGCAGCTTCATGGTGACAGGGGGCGCCTATGGAAACACCATATATTTT
NA	TRBJ2-5	NA	TRBV11-2	CANSPGRGRETQYF	TGTGCCAACAGCCCGGGGAGGGGGCGAGAGACCCAGTACTTC
NA	TRBJ1-2	TRBD1	TRBV7-6	CASSLGTGGNYGYTF	TGTGCCAGCAGCTTAGGGACAGGCGGAAACTATGGCTACACCTTC
NA	TRBJ1-2	TRBD1	TRBV5-4	CASSFSGGVDGYTF	TGTGCCAGCAGCTTTTCAGGGGGCGTTGATGGCTACACCTTC
NA	TRBJ2-4	NA	TRBV27	CASSSGGVAKNIQYF	TGTGCCAGCAGTTCCGGGGGAGTAGCCAAAAACATTCAGTACTTC
few	TRBJ1-3	TRBD1	TRBV4-2	CASSQEDRGYSGNTIYF	TGTGCCAGCAGCCAAGAGGACAGGGGGTACTCTGGAAACACCATATATTTT
NA	TRBJ1-6	NA	TRBV11-2	CASSLEGEQGGNSPLHF	TGTGCCAGCAGCTTAGAGGGAGAACAGGGCGGGAATTCACCCCTCCACTTT
NA	TRBJ1-2	NA	TRBV7-2	CASSLGDRRGAGYTF	TGTGCCAGCAGCTTAGGGGACCGCCGAGGTGCCGGCTACACCTTC
NA	TRBJ2-2	NA	TRBV7-2	CASTTSGELFF	TGTGCCAGCACGACTTCCGGGGAGCTGTTTTTT